The clone carrying this T cell receptor beta chain has a handful of counts. This entry belongs to a study of blood T cells in healthy people across ages. Across the whole study: Through template switching, about one barcoded beta molecule was captured per two T cells, as measured in model experiments.

Primers used in a second PCR of about 6 to 11 cycles were a sample-barcoded 5' primer and a J-beta primer mix. TCRdb called the 5' RACE reads again in MiXCR, with one record for every CDR3 protein. The table has over 1,500,000 distinct CDR3 sequences, approximately 50% seen once; the top ten hold over 2%. The CDR3 is 12 residues long. Germline assignment: CDR1 SQVTM and CDR2 ANQGSEA. The V end lost 4 bases, the J end lost 1 base, and 7 bases lay between the germline ends. The chain couples TRBV29-1 to TRBJ1-2; a weak D match, TRBD1 (5 bases). This receptor was taken from a woman aged 40 to 55 in good health. The sample taken for sequencing was blood. For the CDR3, the DNA is TGCAGCGTTGTGACAGTTAACTATGGCTACACCTTC. The encoded protein is CSVVTVNYGYTF.